This TCR beta chain emerged from a study of shared clonotypes between healthy human individuals. Whole-study results and caveats: Sorted-subset samples were not fully sequenced, rarefaction indicated.

Healthy HIV-negative adults without recent acute infections or vaccinations served as donors. Combination of CD45RO+ cells with CCR7-negative CD45RA+ TemRA cells was used for CD8 memory. As regards this clone: Antigen: not known.

Here immunoSEQ multiplex PCR was the method, and the copy in TCRdb shows in-frame clones only, minus some. The sample includes some 690,000 clones, about nine tenths of them seen just once. Sequencing was carried out using memory CD8+ T cells from PBMCs. Subset meaning: CD45RO+ cells pooled with CCR7-negative TemRA cells. The receptor was derived from a man between 18 and 35 years old in good health. Some clones in this sample may be carry-over from other donors' samples.

CDR3 bases: TGTGCCAGCAGTGAGTACAGGGGGCAAGGACAGCCCCAGCATTTT. It yields the protein CASSEYRGQGQPQHF. The chain employs TRBV2 and TRBJ1-5; 9 bases match TRBD1. J was trimmed by 7 bases and V by 3 bases; bases with no gene match: 7. This CDR3 is 15 amino acids long. CDR1 is SNHLY and CDR2 is FYNNEI in the germline V gene.